This T cell receptor beta chain was recorded in a study of blood T cells in healthy people across ages. Turning to this clonotype: Given the absence of the conserved phenylalanine or tryptophan at the CDR3 end, a read error is likely.

CDR1 and CDR2 from the germline V gene are GTSNPN and SVGIG (reference sequence). The V gene lost 6 bases and the J gene lost 3 bases, with 11 bases spanning the gap. This CDR3 has 12 amino acids. Donors each provided about 10 milliliters of peripheral blood. Together with a sample-barcoded 5' primer, a J-beta primer mix was included in a second PCR lasting roughly 6 to 12 cycles. TCRdb analysed the 5' RACE reads with MiXCR anew, one entry per CDR3 protein. The sample includes hundreds of thousands of distinct CDR3 sequences, roughly 30% of them seen just once. The clonotype comes from a woman aged 80 or over in good health. Specimen: blood. The V call is TRBV30, the J call TRBJ1-1; D not resolved. The CDR3, as DNA: TGTGCCTGTGGCAGGTCGGACACTGAAGCTTTCTTG. Protein product: CACGRSDTEAFL.